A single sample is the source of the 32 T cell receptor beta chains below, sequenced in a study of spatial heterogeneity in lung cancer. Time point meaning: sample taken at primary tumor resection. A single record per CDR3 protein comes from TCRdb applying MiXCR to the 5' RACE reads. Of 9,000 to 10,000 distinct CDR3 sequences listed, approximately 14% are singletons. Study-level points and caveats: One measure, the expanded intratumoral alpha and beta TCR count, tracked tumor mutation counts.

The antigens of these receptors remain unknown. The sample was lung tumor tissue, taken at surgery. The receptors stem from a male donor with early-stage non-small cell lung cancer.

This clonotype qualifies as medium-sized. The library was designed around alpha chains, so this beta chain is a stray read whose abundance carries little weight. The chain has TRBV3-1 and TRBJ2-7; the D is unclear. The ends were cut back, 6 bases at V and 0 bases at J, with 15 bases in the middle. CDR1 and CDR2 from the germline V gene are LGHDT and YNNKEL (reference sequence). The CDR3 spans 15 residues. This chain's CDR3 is CASSLERLSSYEQYF. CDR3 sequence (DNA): TGTGCCAGCAGTCTGGAACGGCTGAGCTCCTACGAGCAGTACTTC.

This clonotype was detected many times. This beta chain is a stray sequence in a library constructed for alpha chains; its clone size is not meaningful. The CDR3 here is CASSFEGETQYF. The CDR3 DNA is TGTGCCAGCAGCTTCGAAGGAGAGACCCAGTACTTC. The J gene is TRBJ2-5, the V gene TRBV7-9; unclear D gene. CDR1 is SEHNR, CDR2 FQNEAQ, per germline (reference sequence). The length of the CDR3 is 12 residues. The V end was cut by 3 bases, the J end by 4 bases, with 6 bases between.

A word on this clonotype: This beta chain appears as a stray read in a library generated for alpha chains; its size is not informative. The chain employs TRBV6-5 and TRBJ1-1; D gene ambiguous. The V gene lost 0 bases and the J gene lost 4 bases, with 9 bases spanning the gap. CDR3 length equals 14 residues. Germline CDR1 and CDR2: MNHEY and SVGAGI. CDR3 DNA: TGTGCCAGCAGTTACTCGGGGATCGGCACTGAAGCTTTCTTT. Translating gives CASSYSGIGTEAFF.

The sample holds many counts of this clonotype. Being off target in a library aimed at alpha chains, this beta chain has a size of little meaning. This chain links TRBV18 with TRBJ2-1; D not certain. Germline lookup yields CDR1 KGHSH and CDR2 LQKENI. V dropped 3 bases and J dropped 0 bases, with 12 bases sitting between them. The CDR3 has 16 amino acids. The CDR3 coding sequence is TGTGCCAGCTCACCCCAGGAATTAAGCTCCTACAATGAGCAGTTCTTC. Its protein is CASSPQELSSYNEQFF.

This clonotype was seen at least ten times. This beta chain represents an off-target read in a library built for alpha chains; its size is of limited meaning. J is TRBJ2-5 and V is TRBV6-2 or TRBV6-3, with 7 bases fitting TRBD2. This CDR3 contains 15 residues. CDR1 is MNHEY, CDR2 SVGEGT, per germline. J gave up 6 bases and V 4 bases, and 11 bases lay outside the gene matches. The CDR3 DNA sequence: TGTGCCAGCAGTTCTCTCGCGGGAGTCCCCCAGACCCAGTACTTC. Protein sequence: CASSSLAGVPQTQYF.

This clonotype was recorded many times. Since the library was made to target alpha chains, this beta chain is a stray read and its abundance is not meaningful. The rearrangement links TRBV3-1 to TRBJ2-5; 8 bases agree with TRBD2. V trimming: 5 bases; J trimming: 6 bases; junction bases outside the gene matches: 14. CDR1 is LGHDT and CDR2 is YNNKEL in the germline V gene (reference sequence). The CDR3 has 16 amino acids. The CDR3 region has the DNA TGTGCCAGCAGCGGGCAGCGGGAGTTAAGTCTGAAGACCCAGTACTTC. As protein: CASSGQRELSLKTQYF.

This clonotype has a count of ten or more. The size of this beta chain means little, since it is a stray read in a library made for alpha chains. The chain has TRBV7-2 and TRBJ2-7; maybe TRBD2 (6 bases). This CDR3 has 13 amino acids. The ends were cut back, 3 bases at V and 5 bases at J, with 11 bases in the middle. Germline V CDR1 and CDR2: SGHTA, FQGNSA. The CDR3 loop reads CASSFTGVNEQYF. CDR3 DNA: TGTGCCAGCAGCTTCACGGGAGTCAACGAGCAGTACTTC.

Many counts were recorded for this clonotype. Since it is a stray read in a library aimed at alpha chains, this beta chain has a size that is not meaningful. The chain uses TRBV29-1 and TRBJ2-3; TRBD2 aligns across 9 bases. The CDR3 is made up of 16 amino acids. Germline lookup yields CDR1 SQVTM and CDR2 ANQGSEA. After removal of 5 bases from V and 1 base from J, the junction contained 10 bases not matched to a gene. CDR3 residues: CSVNLISGRRTDTQYF. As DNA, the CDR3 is TGCAGCGTTAACTTAATTAGCGGGAGACGCACAGATACGCAGTATTTT.

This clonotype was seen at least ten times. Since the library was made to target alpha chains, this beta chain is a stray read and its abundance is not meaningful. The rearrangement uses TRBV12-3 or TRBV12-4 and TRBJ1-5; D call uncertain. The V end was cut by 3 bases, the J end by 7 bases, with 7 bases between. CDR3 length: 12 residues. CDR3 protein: CASSFWLQPQHF. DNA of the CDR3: TGTGCCAGCAGTTTTTGGTTACAGCCCCAGCATTTT.

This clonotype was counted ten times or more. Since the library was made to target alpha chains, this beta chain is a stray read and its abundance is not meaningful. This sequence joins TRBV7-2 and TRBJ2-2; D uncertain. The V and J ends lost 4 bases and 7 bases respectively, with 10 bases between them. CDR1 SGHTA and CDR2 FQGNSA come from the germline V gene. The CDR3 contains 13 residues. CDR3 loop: CASSWVRSGELFF. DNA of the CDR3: TGTGCCAGCAGCTGGGTTAGGAGCGGGGAGCTGTTTTTT.

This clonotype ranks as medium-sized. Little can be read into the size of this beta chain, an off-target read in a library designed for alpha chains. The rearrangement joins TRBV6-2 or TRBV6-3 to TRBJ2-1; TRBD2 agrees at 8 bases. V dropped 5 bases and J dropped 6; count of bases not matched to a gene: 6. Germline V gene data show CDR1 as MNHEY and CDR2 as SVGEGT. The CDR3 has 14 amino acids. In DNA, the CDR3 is TGTGCCAGCAGTGGAGTAGCGGGAATCAATGAGCAGTTCTTC. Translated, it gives CASSGVAGINEQFF.

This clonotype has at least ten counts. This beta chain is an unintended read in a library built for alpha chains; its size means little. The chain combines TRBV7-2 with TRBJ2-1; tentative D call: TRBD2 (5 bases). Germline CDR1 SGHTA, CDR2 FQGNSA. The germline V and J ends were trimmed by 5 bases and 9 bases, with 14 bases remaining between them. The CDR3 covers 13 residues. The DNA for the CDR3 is TGTGCCAGCAGCCAATCCCGCGAGGGTGAGCAGTTCTTC. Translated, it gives CASSQSREGEQFF. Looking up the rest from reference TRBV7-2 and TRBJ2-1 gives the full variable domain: GAGVSQSPSNKVTEKGKDVELRCDPISGHTALYWYRQSLGQGLEFLIYFQGNSAPDKSGLPSDRFSAERTGGSVSTLTIQRTQQEDSAVYLCASSQSREGEQFFGPGTRLTVL.

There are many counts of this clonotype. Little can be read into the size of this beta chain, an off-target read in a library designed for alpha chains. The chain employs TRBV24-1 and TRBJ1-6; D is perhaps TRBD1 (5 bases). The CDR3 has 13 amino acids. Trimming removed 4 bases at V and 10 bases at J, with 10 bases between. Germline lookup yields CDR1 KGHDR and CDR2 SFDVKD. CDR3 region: CATSESWGSPLHF. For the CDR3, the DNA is TGTGCCACCAGTGAATCCTGGGGGTCACCCCTCCACTTT.

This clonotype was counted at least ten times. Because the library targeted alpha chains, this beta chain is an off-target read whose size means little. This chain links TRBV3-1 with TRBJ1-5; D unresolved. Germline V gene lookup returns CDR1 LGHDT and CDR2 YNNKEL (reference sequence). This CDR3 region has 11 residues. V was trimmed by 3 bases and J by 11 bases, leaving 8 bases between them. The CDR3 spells CASSQGGSQHF. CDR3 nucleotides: TGTGCCAGCAGCCAGGGAGGGTCCCAGCATTTT.

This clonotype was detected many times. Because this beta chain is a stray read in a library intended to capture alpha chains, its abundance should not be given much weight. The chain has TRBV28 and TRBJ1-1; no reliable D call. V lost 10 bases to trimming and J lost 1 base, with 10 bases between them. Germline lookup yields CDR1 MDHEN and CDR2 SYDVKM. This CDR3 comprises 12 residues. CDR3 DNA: TGTGCCACCCGACTCGCGAACACTGAAGCTTTCTTT. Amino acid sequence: CATRLANTEAFF.

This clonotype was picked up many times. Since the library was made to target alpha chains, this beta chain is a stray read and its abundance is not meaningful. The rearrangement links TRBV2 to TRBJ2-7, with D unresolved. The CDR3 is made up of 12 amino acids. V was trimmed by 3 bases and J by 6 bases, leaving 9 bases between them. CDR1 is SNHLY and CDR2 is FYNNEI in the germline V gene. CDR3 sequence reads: CASSDPVREQYF. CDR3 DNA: TGTGCCAGCAGTGACCCGGTACGCGAGCAGTACTTC.

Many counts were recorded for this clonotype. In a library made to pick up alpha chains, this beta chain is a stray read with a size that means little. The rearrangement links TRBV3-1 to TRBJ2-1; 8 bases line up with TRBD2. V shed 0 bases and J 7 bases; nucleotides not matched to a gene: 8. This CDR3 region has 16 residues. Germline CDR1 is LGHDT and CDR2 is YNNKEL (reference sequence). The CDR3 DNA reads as TGTGCCAGCAGCCAAGAAGGTGCGGGAGGCGCGAATGAGCAGTTCTTC. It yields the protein CASSQEGAGGANEQFF.

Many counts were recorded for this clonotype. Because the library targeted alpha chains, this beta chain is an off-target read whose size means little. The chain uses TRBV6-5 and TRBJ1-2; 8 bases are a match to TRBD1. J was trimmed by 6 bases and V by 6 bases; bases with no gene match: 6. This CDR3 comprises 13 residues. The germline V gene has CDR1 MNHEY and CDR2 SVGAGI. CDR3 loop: CASRKQGVHGYTF. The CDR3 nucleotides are TGTGCCAGCAGAAAACAGGGGGTTCATGGCTACACCTTC.

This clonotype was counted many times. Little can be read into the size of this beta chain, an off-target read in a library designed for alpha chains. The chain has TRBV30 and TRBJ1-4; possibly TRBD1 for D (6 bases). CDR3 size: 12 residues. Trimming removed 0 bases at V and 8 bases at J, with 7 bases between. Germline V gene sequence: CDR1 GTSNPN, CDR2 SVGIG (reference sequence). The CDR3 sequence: CAWSVGGEKLFF. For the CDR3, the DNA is TGTGCCTGGAGTGTAGGGGGAGAAAAACTGTTTTTT.

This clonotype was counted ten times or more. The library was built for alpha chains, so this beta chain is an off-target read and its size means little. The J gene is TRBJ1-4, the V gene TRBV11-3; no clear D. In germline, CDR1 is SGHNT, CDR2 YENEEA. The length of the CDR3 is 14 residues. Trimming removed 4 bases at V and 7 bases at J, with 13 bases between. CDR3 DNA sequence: TGTGCCAGCAGCTCTTCTGGAACGGGTGAAAAACTGTTTTTT. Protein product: CASSSSGTGEKLFF.

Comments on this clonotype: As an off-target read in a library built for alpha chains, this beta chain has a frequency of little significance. The CDR3 region is CASSAGTAQPQHF. Written as DNA, the CDR3 is TGTGCCAGCAGCGCAGGGACGGCCCAGCCCCAGCATTTT. The chain couples TRBV9 to TRBJ1-5, with D possibly being TRBD1 (5 bases). Trimming shortened V by 3 bases and J by 7 bases, and 11 bases separated the two germline ends. This CDR3 has 13 residues. CDR1 and CDR2 from the germline V gene are SGDLS and YYNGEE.

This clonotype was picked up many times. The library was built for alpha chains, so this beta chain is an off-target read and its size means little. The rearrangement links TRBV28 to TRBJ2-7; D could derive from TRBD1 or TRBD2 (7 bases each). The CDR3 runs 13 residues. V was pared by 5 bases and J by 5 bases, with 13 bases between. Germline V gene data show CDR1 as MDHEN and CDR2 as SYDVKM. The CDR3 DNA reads TGTGCCAGCAGTACACAGGGGAGGGACGAGCAGTACTTC. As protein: CASSTQGRDEQYF.

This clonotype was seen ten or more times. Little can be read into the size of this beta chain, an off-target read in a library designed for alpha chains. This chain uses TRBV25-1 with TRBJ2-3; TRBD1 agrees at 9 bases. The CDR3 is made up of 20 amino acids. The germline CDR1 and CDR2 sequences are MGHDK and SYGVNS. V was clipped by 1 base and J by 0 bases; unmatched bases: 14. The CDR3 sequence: CASSEWGTGRFGLSTDTQYF. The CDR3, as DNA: TGTGCCAGCAGTGAATGGGGGACAGGGCGCTTTGGACTCAGCACAGATACGCAGTATTTT.

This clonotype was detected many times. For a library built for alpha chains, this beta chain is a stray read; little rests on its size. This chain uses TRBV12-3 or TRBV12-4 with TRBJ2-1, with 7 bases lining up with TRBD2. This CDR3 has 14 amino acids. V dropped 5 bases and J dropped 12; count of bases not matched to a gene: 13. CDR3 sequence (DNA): TGTGCCAGCAGTGCCGTGGGTCAAGGGGAGGGGCAGTTCTTC. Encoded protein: CASSAVGQGEGQFF.

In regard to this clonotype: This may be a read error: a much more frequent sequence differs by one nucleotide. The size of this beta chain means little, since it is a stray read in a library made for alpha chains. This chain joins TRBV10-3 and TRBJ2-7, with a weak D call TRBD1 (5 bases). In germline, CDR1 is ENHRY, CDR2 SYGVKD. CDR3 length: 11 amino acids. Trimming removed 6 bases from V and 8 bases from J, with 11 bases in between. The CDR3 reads CAISSTAKQYF. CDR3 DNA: TGTGCCATCAGCTCGACAGCTAAGCAGTACTTC.

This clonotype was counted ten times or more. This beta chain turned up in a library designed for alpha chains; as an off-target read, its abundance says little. The CDR3 loop is CAWSVDPRDEKLFF. The CDR3, as DNA: TGTGCCTGGAGTGTAGACCCCAGGGATGAAAAACTGTTTTTT. V and J are TRBV30 and TRBJ1-4; D is perhaps TRBD1 (5 bases). The CDR3 extends over 14 amino acids. Germline V gene data show CDR1 as GTSNPN and CDR2 as SVGIG (reference sequence). Trimming removed 0 bases from V and 6 bases from J, with 11 bases in between.

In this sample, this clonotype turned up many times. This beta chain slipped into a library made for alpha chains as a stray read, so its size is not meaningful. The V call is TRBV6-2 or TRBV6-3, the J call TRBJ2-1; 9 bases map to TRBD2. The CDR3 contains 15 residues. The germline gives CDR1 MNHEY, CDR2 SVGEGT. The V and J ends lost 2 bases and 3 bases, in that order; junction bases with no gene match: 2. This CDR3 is CASSYQAGGYNEQFF. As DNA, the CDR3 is TGTGCCAGCAGTTACCAAGCGGGAGGCTACAATGAGCAGTTCTTC.

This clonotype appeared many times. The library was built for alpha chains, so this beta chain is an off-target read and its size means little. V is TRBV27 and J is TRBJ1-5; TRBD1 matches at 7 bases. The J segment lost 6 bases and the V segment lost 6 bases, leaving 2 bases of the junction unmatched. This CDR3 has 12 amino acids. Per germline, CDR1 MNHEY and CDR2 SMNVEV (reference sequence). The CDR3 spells CASRTGFQPQHF. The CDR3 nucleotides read TGTGCCAGCAGGACAGGGTTTCAGCCCCAGCATTTT.

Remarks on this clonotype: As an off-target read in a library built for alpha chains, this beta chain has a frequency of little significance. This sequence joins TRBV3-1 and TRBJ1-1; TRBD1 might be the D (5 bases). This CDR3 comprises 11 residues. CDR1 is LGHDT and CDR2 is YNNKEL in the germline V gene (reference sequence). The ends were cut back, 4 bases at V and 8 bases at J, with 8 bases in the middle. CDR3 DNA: TGTGCCAGCAGCCTGAGACAGGAAGCTTTCTTT. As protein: CASSLRQEAFF.

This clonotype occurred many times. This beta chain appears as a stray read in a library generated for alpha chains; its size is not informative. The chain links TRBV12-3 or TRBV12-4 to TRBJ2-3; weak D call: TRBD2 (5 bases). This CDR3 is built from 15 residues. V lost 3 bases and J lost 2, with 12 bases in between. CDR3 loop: CASSLEVELTDTQYF. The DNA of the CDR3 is TGTGCCAGCAGTTTGGAGGTAGAACTCACAGATACGCAGTATTTT.

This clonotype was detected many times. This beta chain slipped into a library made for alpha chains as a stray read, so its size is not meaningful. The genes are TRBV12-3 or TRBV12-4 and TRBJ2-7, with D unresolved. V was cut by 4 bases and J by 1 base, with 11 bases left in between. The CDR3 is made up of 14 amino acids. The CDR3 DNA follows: TGTGCCAGCAGTTCCTCTAGTGGGTCCTACGAGCAGTACTTC. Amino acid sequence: CASSSSSGSYEQYF.

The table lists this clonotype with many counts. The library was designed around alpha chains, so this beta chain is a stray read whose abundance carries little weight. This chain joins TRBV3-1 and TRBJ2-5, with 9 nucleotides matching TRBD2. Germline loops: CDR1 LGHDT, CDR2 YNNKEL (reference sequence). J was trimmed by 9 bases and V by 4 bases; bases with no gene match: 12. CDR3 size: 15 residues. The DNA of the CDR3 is TGTGCCAGCAGCCTCCGCGGAGCGGGAGGTTGGGCCCAGTACTTC. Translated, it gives CASSLRGAGGWAQYF.